This TCR beta chain is from a study of blood T cell repertoires in COVID-19. Overall study: T cells, B-cell-depleted T cells, or PBMCs provided the cDNA or gDNA that served as material.

Individuals drawn from 24 US areas were about 18 to 90 years old. Only in-frame clones appear in the TCRdb table, and some are missing; sequencing was by immunoSEQ multiplex PCR. The data show about 200,000 clones, with 70% to 90% seen just once and around 8.4% held by the top ten. The sequence was obtained from a woman under 30 who had recovered from COVID-19. Sequencing was performed on PBMCs or T cells enriched from blood (not recorded which).

The CDR3 DNA sequence: TGCGCCAGCAGCTTGGAACAGGGAAACTATGGCTACACCTTC. Amino acids: CASSLEQGNYGYTF. The J gene is TRBJ1-2, the V gene TRBV5-1; a weak D match, TRBD1 (6 bases). The germline gives CDR1 SGHRS, CDR2 YFSETQ. The CDR3 extends over 14 amino acids. Between the trimmed V and J ends, which lost 0 bases and 2 bases, there was a span of 8 bases.